Listed below are T cell receptor beta chains from one sample, sequenced in a study of PD-L1 blockade in urothelial cancer. The repertoire was sequenced with immunoSEQ multiplex PCR; TCRdb's copy has only in-frame clones and lacks some. The table lists 35,000 to 40,000 clones, 80% to 95% of them singletons. The material sequenced was PBMCs, taken around atezolizumab (anti-PD-L1) treatment. These receptor sequences come from a man in his 70s with urothelial cancer. The CDR3 runs from the conserved cysteine through the conserved F or W. A D gene is named only where the DNA matches it firmly. A clone size is listed for some rows: how often the clone was seen (once, few, many), or a class if it is expanded.

V	J	D	size	DNA	CDR3
TRBV28	TRBJ1-1	.	.	TGTGCCAGCACCCAACCGGGACACCTGAACACTGAAGCTTTCTTT	CASTQPGHLNTEAFF
TRBV28	TRBJ2-3	.	once	TGTGCCAGCGTTCCCGGTCCGAGCACAGATACGCAGTATTTT	CASVPGPSTDTQYF
TRBV5-4	TRBJ2-1	.	.	TGTGCCAGCAGCTTGCCGGGACTTCCTATAAACAATGAGCAGTTCTTC	CASSLPGLPINNEQFF
TRBV6-1	TRBJ2-1	.	.	TGTGCCAGCAGTGGTTATGGAGTTCACAATGAGCAGTTCTTC	CASSGYGVHNEQFF
TRBV2	TRBJ2-5	.	.	TGTGCCAGCAGTCCCACCCGCGGCCAAGAGACCCAGTACTTC	CASSPTRGQETQYF
TRBV5-1	TRBJ1-1	TRBD1	.	TGCGCCAGCAGAAAGAGCCCGACAGGGGCAGAGTCTGAAGCTTTCTTT	CASRKSPTGAESEAFF
TRBV5-4	TRBJ2-7	.	.	TGTGCCAGCAGCGCAGACGGGGGCTCCTACGAGCAGTACTTC	CASSADGGSYEQYF
TRBV9	TRBJ2-1	.	.	TGTGCCAGCAGCGTAGTGGCCGGGTCTGAGCAGTTCTTC	CASSVVAGSEQFF
TRBV5-1	TRBJ2-1	.	.	TGCGCCAGCAGCTTGGGTCTGGGGCAGGGGCGTCCGTTTCTATCCTACAATGAGCAGTTCTTC	CASSLGLGQGRPFLSYNEQFF
TRBV27	TRBJ2-1	TRBD2	.	TGTGCCAGCAGGATCCTGACTAGCGGAAGATACAATGAGCAGTTCTTC	CASRILTSGRYNEQFF
TRBV7-3	TRBJ2-1	.	.	TGTGCCAGCAGCTTAACGAACTCCTTTACTAATGAGCAGTTCTTC	CASSLTNSFTNEQFF
TRBV7-9	TRBJ2-7	.	.	TGTGCCAGCAGCTTGGAGGGCCCGTACGAGCAGTACTTC	CASSLEGPYEQYF
TRBV30	TRBJ2-1	TRBD2	.	TGTGCCTGGAGTTCAACTAGCGGCAATGAGCAGTTCTTC	CAWSSTSGNEQFF
TRBV9	TRBJ2-3	TRBD2	.	TGTGCCAGCAGCGTAGCTACGGGGTATCCGGGACTAGCGGGAGCTAGATCCACAGATACGCAGTATTTT	CASSVATGYPGLAGARSTDTQYF
TRBV9	TRBJ2-3	.	once	TGTGCCAGCAGCGTAGCAGGGAGCACAGATACGCAGTATTTT	CASSVAGSTDTQYF
TRBV6-5	TRBJ2-5	TRBD2	.	TGTGCCAGCAGTTACGGAATTGCGGGAGTAGAGACCCAGTACTTC	CASSYGIAGVETQYF
TRBV5-1	TRBJ1-2	.	once	TGCGCCAGCAGCTCTGGGCAGGCTAACTATGGCTACACCTTC	CASSSGQANYGYTF
TRBV5-4	TRBJ2-1	TRBD2	.	TGTGCCAGCAGCTTGGACACCGGCGGGAGAGATGAGCAGTTCTTC	CASSLDTGGRDEQFF
TRBV5-1	TRBJ2-3	TRBD2	few	TGCGCCAGCAGGGTTGGACTAGCGGGAGAATGGGATACGCAGTATTTT	CASRVGLAGEWDTQYF
TRBV13	TRBJ2-3	TRBD1	.	TGTGCCAGCAGCCAAAATTTACAGGGGACAGATACGCAGTATTTT	CASSQNLQGTDTQYF
TRBV6-1	TRBJ2-7	.	.	TGTGCCAGCAGTGATAGATACGAGCAGTACTTC	CASSDRYEQYF
TRBV28	TRBJ2-7	TRBD1	.	TGTGCCAGCAGACCCCTCCCGGGACAGGGGCAAAAAATCAGCTCCTACGAGCAGTACTTC	CASRPLPGQGQKISSYEQYF
TRBV12-5	TRBJ2-1	TRBD1	.	TGTGCTAGTGGTTTAGGGAATCCCGGGACAGATAATGAGCAGTTCTTC	CASGLGNPGTDNEQFF
TRBV6-1	TRBJ1-5	.	few	TGTGCCAGCATCGGGGCCCAGGGGCACGGTCAGCCCCAGCATTTT	CASIGAQGHGQPQHF
TRBV19	TRBJ1-3	TRBD1	.	TGTGCCAGTACCATGCAGGGGGCTGGAAACACCATATATTTT	CASTMQGAGNTIYF
TRBV6-5	TRBJ1-5	.	few	TGTGCCAGCAGTCGGGGGTGGGGACAGCCCCAGCATTTT	CASSRGWGQPQHF
TRBV18	TRBJ2-2	.	.	TGTGCCAGCTCACCCCAGATAACCGGGGAGCTGTTTTTT	CASSPQITGELFF
TRBV2	TRBJ1-5	.	.	TGTGCCAGCAGCTCACAGGTTTTTAATCAGCCCCAGCATTTT	CASSSQVFNQPQHF
TRBV28	TRBJ1-2	.	.	TGTGCCAGCACTTTTGGGAGGTGGGGGAAATTATCCTATGGCTACACCTTC	CASTFGRWGKLSYGYTF
TRBV5-1	TRBJ2-3	.	.	TGCGCCAGCAGCGCGGAATTAGCGGCAGATACGCAGTATTTT	CASSAELAADTQYF